These 27 T cell receptor beta chains were all obtained from the same sample, sequenced in a study of identical twins. MiXCR was run by TCRdb on the 5' RACE reads, yielding one entry per CDR3 protein. The repertoire consists of 1.5 million to 2 million distinct CDR3 sequences, with 32% occurring once and the leading ten covering over 0.25%. The sample was cord blood. These receptors were taken from a newborn girl in good health.

This clonotype was counted at least ten times. This rearrangement joins TRBV6-5 to TRBJ2-7; 7 bases map to TRBD1. This CDR3 has 13 amino acids. V was clipped by 2 bases and J by 5 bases; unmatched bases: 3. From germline, CDR1 is MNHEY and CDR2 SVGAGI. The CDR3 bases are TGTGCCAGCAGTTACGACAGGGTCCACGAGCAGTACTTC. Encoded protein: CASSYDRVHEQYF.

This rearrangement joins TRBV4-1 to TRBJ1-5; no clear D. Trimming left V 1 base short and J 3 bases short, with 13 bases between. CDR1 is MGHRA, CDR2 YSYEKL, per germline. The CDR3 covers 16 residues. The CDR3 protein is CASSQGSRTPNQPQHF. Written as DNA, the CDR3 is TGCGCCAGCAGCCAAGGATCCCGGACCCCCAATCAGCCCCAGCATTTT.

J is TRBJ1-2 and V is TRBV24-1; D is perhaps TRBD1 (6 bases). V was trimmed by 4 bases and J by 4 bases, leaving 9 bases between them. This CDR3 contains 13 residues. Germline-derived CDR1 and CDR2 are KGHDR and SFDVKD. The CDR3 sequence is CATSEGHTYGYTF. The CDR3 nucleotides are TGTGCCACCAGTGAGGGACATACCTATGGCTACACCTTC.

Notes on this clonotype: One end of the junction fails to match germline, which may point to a read error. The chain combines TRBV29-1 with TRBJ2-1; unclear D gene. CDR3 length: 18 residues. Germline CDR1 and CDR2: SQVTM and ANQGSEA. As DNA, the CDR3 is TGCAGCGTTGCTGACCTTACCGGCGTTACACCCCGTTACAAGGAGCAGTTCTTC. Translated: CSVADLTGVTPRYKEQFF.

The chain couples TRBV20-1 to TRBJ2-3; D possibly corresponds to TRBD2 (5 bases). V was clipped by 0 bases and J by 0 bases, with 10 bases between them. Germline lookup yields CDR1 DFQATT and CDR2 SNEGSKA (reference sequence). The CDR3 extends over 15 amino acids. CDR3 nucleotides: TGCAGTGCTAGAGATAGCGAGCGGAGCACAGATACGCAGTATTTT. The encoded protein is CSARDSERSTDTQYF.

The chain's CDR3 is CAWNQGGVYNEQFF. As DNA, the CDR3 is TGTGCCTGGAACCAAGGGGGCGTTTACAATGAGCAGTTCTTC. The chain uses TRBV30 and TRBJ2-1, with 7 nucleotides matching TRBD1. There are 14 residues in the CDR3. The V segment lost 4 bases and the J segment 4 bases; nucleotides outside the gene matches: 7. Germline V lookup: CDR1 GTSNPN, CDR2 SVGIG (reference sequence). Together with reference TRBV30 and TRBJ2-1, the CDR3 gives the full variable domain: SQTIHQWPATLVQPVGSPLSLECTVEGTSNPNLYWYRQAAGRGLQLLFYSVGIGQISSEVPQNLSASRPQDRQFILSSKKLLLSDSGFYLCAWNQGGVYNEQFFGPGTRLTVL.

This clonotype was observed a few times. This chain joins TRBV9 and TRBJ2-7; 7 bases map to TRBD2. The V gene's germline CDR1 is SGDLS and CDR2 YYNGEE. Unmatched junction bases numbered 8, after V lost 5 bases and J lost 0 bases. This CDR3 contains 15 residues. The CDR3 reads CASSASGFSSYEQYF. CDR3 in DNA: TGTGCCAGCAGTGCTAGCGGTTTTAGCTCCTACGAGCAGTACTTC.

This clonotype turned up a few times. CDR3 sequence: CASSYSRGLGTDTQYF. Written as DNA, the CDR3 is TGTGCCAGCAGTTACTCGAGGGGATTGGGCACAGATACGCAGTATTTT. The J gene is TRBJ2-3, the V gene TRBV6-5; D assignment may be TRBD1 or TRBD2 (5 bases each). CDR1 is MNHEY, CDR2 SVGAGI, per germline. The CDR3 covers 16 residues. Trimming pared 0 bases from V and 1 base from J, leaving 11 bases between.

The chain uses TRBV10-3 and TRBJ2-1; D is unclear. V was clipped by 3 bases and J by 6 bases, with 15 bases between them. Germline CDR1 ENHRY, CDR2 SYGVKD. The CDR3 has 15 residues. The CDR3 DNA is TGTGCCATCAGTGACGGTGGGGAACGCCTCAATGAGCAGTTCTTC. It encodes CAISDGGERLNEQFF.

This chain uses TRBV13 with TRBJ1-2; possibly TRBD1 for D (6 bases). The V end lost 2 bases, the J end lost 4 bases, and 14 bases lay between the germline ends. The CDR3 loop spans 15 amino acids. Germline-derived CDR1 and CDR2 are PRHDT and FYEKMQ (reference sequence). The CDR3, as DNA: TGTGCCAGCAGCTTAAAGGGGGGCGAACCCTATGGCTACACCTTC. It encodes CASSLKGGEPYGYTF.

In this sample, this clonotype turned up a few times. The chain is built from TRBV15 and TRBJ1-6; D ambiguous. V dropped 0 bases and J dropped 0 bases, with 15 bases sitting between them. Germline V gene lookup returns CDR1 LNHNV and CDR2 YYDKDF (reference sequence). The CDR3 is 19 residues long. The chain's CDR3 is CATSRDRTRESSYNSPLHF. CDR3 bases: TGTGCCACCAGCAGAGATCGAACGAGGGAAAGCTCCTATAATTCACCCCTCCACTTT.

The V gene is TRBV5-1, the J gene TRBJ2-4, with 8 bases matching TRBD2. The J segment lost 2 bases and the V segment lost 4 bases, leaving 11 bases of the junction unmatched. Germline assignment: CDR1 SGHRS and CDR2 YFSETQ. The CDR3 has 17 residues. The CDR3, as DNA: TGCGCCAGCAGCCGCCGGGTAGCGGGGCTAACCAAAAACATTCAGTACTTC. It codes for CASSRRVAGLTKNIQYF.

The gene calls are TRBV7-9 and TRBJ2-7, with unresolved D. This CDR3 region has 15 residues. The V gene lost 1 base and the J gene lost 3 bases, with 13 bases spanning the gap. CDR1 is SEHNR and CDR2 is FQNEAQ in the germline V gene (reference sequence). DNA of the CDR3: TGTGCCAGCAGCTTAGTGGATGGTGAAGTCTACGAGCAGTACTTC. Protein: CASSLVDGEVYEQYF.

This chain links TRBV12-3 or TRBV12-4 with TRBJ2-7, with D perhaps TRBD2 (6 bases). Trimming pared 11 bases from V and 7 bases from J, leaving 21 bases between. This CDR3 is built from 13 residues. The CDR3 DNA reads TGTGCCTCCGGGGAGGCACGAGGGAATGAGCAGTACTTC. Translation gives CASGEARGNEQYF.

This clonotype turned up a few times. The rearrangement joins TRBV7-9 to TRBJ2-3; the match to TRBD2 covers 8 bases. V lost 4 bases, J lost 5 bases, and 8 bases stayed unmatched. From germline, CDR1 is SEHNR and CDR2 FQNEAQ (reference sequence). CDR3 length: 15 amino acids. The CDR3: CASSSQRERRDTQYF. The CDR3 DNA reads as TGTGCCAGCAGCTCCCAGCGGGAGAGAAGAGATACGCAGTATTTT.

The chain is built from TRBV4-1 and TRBJ2-3, with a tentative D call TRBD1 (6 bases). Between the trimmed V and J ends, which lost 0 bases and 6 bases, there was a span of 16 bases. The CDR3 runs to 16 residues. Germline values: CDR1 MGHRA, CDR2 YSYEKL. The CDR3: CASSQDLGGLEDTQYF. The CDR3 nucleotides are TGCGCCAGCAGCCAAGATCTAGGGGGATTGGAGGATACGCAGTATTTT.

A few counts support this clonotype. The chain links TRBV20-1 to TRBJ1-1, with a tentative D call TRBD1 (5 bases). The V gene lost 7 bases and the J gene lost 0 bases, with 9 bases spanning the gap. Germline V lookup: CDR1 DFQATT, CDR2 SNEGSKA (reference sequence). The CDR3 runs to 12 residues. CDR3 in DNA: TGCAGTGAAGGCAGGGTGAACACTGAAGCTTTCTTT. Its translation: CSEGRVNTEAFF.

V gene TRBV12-3 or TRBV12-4 combines with J gene TRBJ2-5; TRBD2 might be the D (5 bases). This CDR3 is built from 18 residues. V lost 7 bases and J 11 bases, leaving 35 bases between the germline ends. CDR3 amino acids: CASISGLLLGPSYNEQYF. In DNA form, the CDR3 reads TGTGCCAGCATCTCTGGCCTCCTACTAGGGCCGTCCTACAATGAGCAGTACTTC.

The chain couples TRBV5-6 to TRBJ2-1; no firm D call. Germline V gives CDR1 SGHDT, CDR2 YYEEEE. V was clipped by 4 bases and J by 8 bases, with 19 bases between them. CDR3 length: 15 residues. The CDR3 DNA reads as TGTGCCAGCAGCACGCCTAAGTCGAGGTTGGATGAGCAGTTCTTC. It specifies CASSTPKSRLDEQFF.

The chain employs TRBV5-6 and TRBJ2-3, with D unclear. The V gene's germline CDR1 is SGHDT and CDR2 YYEEEE. The CDR3 runs 16 residues. Trimming stripped 0 bases from V and 2 bases from J, with 13 bases between. CDR3 region: CASSLVRAADTDTQYF. CDR3 in DNA: TGTGCCAGCAGCTTGGTCCGGGCGGCGGACACAGATACGCAGTATTTT.

The rearrangement joins TRBV7-2 to TRBJ2-7; 13 bases are shared with TRBD2. The ends lost 5 bases at V and 2 bases at J; junction bases unmatched: 6. The CDR3 is 16 amino acids. Germline values: CDR1 SGHTA, CDR2 FQGNSA. CDR3 in amino acids: CASSPRLAGGAYEQYF. DNA of the CDR3: TGTGCCAGCAGCCCCCGACTAGCGGGAGGAGCCTACGAGCAGTACTTC.

The chain combines TRBV11-1 with TRBJ2-4, with D perhaps TRBD2 (6 bases). With the DNA end fitting TRBJ2-5 better, the J assignment may be wrong. Looked up from germline, CDR1 is SGHAT and CDR2 is FQDESV (reference sequence). The CDR3 runs to 15 residues. The CDR3 nucleotides read TGTGCCAGCAGCCACATTGGAGGGGCTCGGGAGACCCAGTACTTC. It specifies CASSHIGGARETQYF.

The V call is TRBV11-1, the J call TRBJ2-1; D remains unclear. The CDR3 loop spans 11 amino acids. The ends were cut back, 4 bases at V and 9 bases at J, with 7 bases in the middle. Germline-derived CDR1 and CDR2 are SGHAT and FQDESV (reference sequence). CDR3 amino acids: CASSWRGEQFF. The CDR3 DNA follows: TGTGCCAGCAGCTGGCGTGGTGAGCAGTTCTTC.

The sample holds a few counts of this clonotype. The chain has TRBV7-8 and TRBJ2-1, with unresolved D. This CDR3 has 14 amino acids. Trimming took off 0 bases at V and 9 bases at J, with 12 bases between the two ends. Germline V gene lookup returns CDR1 SGHVS and CDR2 FQNEAQ. The CDR3 is CASSLAQFLGEQFF. The CDR3 DNA reads TGTGCCAGCAGCTTAGCCCAATTCCTAGGTGAGCAGTTCTTC. The full variable domain, completed using reference TRBV7-8 and TRBJ2-1, is GAGVSQSPRYKVAKRGQDVALRCDPISGHVSLFWYQQALGQGPEFLTYFQNEAQLDKSGLPSDRFFAERPEGSVSTLKIQRTQQEDSAVYLCASSLAQFLGEQFFGPGTRLTVL.

A word on this clonotype: A read error may be the cause here, since a much bigger clone is one base away. The chain recombines TRBV29-1 with TRBJ1-5; unclear D gene. Germline V CDR1 and CDR2: SQVTM, ANQGSEA. The CDR3 contains 10 residues. This CDR3 is CSVGNQSQHF. CDR3 bases: TGCAGCGTTGGCAATCAGTCCCAGCATTTT.

This chain joins TRBV6-2 or TRBV6-3 and TRBJ1-2; D is unclear. The CDR3 runs to 13 residues. Germline CDR1 MNHEY, CDR2 SVGEGT. V lost 2 bases and J 5 bases, leaving 9 bases between the germline ends. The CDR3 region is CASSYGLPYGYTF. CDR3 nucleotide sequence: TGTGCCAGCAGTTACGGGCTGCCTTATGGCTACACCTTC.

This clonotype appeared a few times. CDR3 sequence: CSVAGHNEKLFF. The DNA for the CDR3 is TGCAGCGTTGCGGGACATAATGAAAAACTGTTTTTT. This chain links TRBV29-1 with TRBJ1-4, with D perhaps TRBD1 (6 bases). Germline V gives CDR1 SQVTM, CDR2 ANQGSEA. The CDR3 runs to 12 residues. Trimming cost V 4 bases and J 4 bases, with 7 bases left between them. Drawing the rest from reference TRBV29-1 and TRBJ1-4, the complete variable domain is SAVISQKPSRDICQRGTSLTIQCQVDSQVTMMFWYRQQPGQSLTLIATANQGSEATYESGFVIDKFPISRPNLTFSTLTVSNMSPEDSSIYLCSVAGHNEKLFFGSGTQLSVL.